This T cell receptor beta chain stems from a study of identical twins listed by TCRdb under 2016. Looking at the study overall: TCR alpha and beta repertoires from monozygotic twins, unrelated adults of various ages and cord blood were deep-sequenced to test whether fetal clonotypes persist. To rule out contamination, the twin experiments were replicated at different times with different library preparation protocols.

Every donor in the study was a healthy Caucasian. The twin cohort comprised three pairs of female monozygotic twins, all aged about 18 to 29 years. Positive isolation kits from Invitrogen were used to isolate the CD4+ and CD8+ T cell populations. This clonotype has only a few counts. Its recognized antigen is unknown. No base-level quality is on record; no much larger clone is a single base apart. The research as a whole found: Fewer insertions were carried by abundant cord blood beta clonotypes; a weaker similar trend was observed in young adult naive repertoires, while no such trend was observed in memory repertoires. Compared with coincidental sharing between unrelated individuals, out-of-frame TCR alpha sequences shared between twins had an excess of sequences with low generation probability. Zero-insertion analyses could be partly confounded by invariant T cells such as MAIT and iNKT, although diverse VJ usage argued against such confounding for most clonotypes. Because the same donors could not be followed over many years, conclusions were based on cross-sectional statistical analysis. In monozygotic twins, out-of-frame TCR alpha sharing was systematically underestimated by recombination models, although the models agreed with sharing between unrelated individuals. The excess sharing between twins in beta out-of-frame sequences was weaker because fewer shared sequences reduced the signal-to-noise ratio.

The library was built by means of 5' RACE. TCRdb names Illumina HiSeq 2000 as the instrument used. A universal primer binding site was added through template switching, and the final cDNA carried a unique molecular identifier so that TCR cDNA molecules could be counted accurately. Specific primers in the conserved constant-segment region were used to synthesize first-strand cDNA for the TCR alpha and beta chains. To control for contamination, every cDNA library carried two barcodes: a SMART-Mk sample barcode plus Illumina barcodes. Two successive PCR steps introduced TruSeq adapter sequences along with Illumina sample barcodes. TCR alpha and beta cDNA libraries were sequenced on the Illumina HiSeq platform with custom primers. The published analysis was carried out like this. MiGEC processed the raw reads to extract unique molecular identifiers, while MiXCR was used to determine the CDR3 positions. For each individual, recombination models were inferred using an EM algorithm with the repgenHMM and IGoR tools. The tcR package in R was used for shared clonotype analysis, with sharing normalized by the product of cloneset sizes. To study raw recombination without the effects of thymic and clonal selection, out-of-frame nonproductive sequences were analyzed. TCRdb ran its own pipeline on the public reads, namely fastp trimming at Q25 and MiXCR clone calling, and kept in-frame beta chains. For every CDR3 protein sequence, its rows merge into one entry that carries the most common genes and DNA. Here the V and J calls rest on TCRdb's processing, not on the authors' analysis. The sample has 300,000 to 400,000 distinct CDR3 sequences on record, roughly an eighth of them singletons. The top ten clones comprise roughly 7.8% of the sample.

V is cut by 6 bases and J by 3 bases, and the space between the germline ends is 11 bases. The cysteine opens and the phenylalanine closes a CDR3 of 13 amino acids. The retained sequence is limited to the CDR3, 39 bases, with the frame set at the first base. The germline V gene encodes CDR1 SQVTM and CDR2 ANQGSEA. These sequences were also reported in another study, on yellow fever vaccine responses in identical twins. Looking at the second paper: The authors reported that the T cell response to vaccination in identical twins appeared partly convergent and partly personalized. In identical twins, the study followed T cell clones that responded to the vaccine with precision.

The sample comprised CD8+ T cells sorted from blood. The rearranged chain carries TRBV29-1 and TRBJ2-2; TRBD2 is a weak D gene call, 6 bases matching. The source of this sequence is a woman between 18 and 29 years old in good health. The bases read TGCAGCGTATCGGGGGTCGACACCGGGGAGCTGTTTTTT. This translates into CSVSGVDTGELFF.